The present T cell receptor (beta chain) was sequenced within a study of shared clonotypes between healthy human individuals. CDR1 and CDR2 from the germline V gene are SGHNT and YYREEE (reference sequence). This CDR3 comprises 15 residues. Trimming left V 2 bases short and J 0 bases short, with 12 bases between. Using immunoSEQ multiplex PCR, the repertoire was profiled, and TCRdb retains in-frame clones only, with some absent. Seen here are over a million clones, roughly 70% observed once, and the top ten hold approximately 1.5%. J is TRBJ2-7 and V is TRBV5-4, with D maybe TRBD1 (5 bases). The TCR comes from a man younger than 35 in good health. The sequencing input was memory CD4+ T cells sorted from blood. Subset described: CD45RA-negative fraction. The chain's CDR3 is CASSFEGARSYEQYF. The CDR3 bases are TGTGCCAGCAGCTTCGAAGGGGCGCGCTCCTACGAGCAGTACTTC.